One sample yielded the 32 T cell receptor beta chains listed below, sequenced in a study of control samples from healthy donors and cancer patients. Clones were read by immunoSEQ multiplex PCR, and TCRdb kept only the in-frame ones, dropping some. This table has approximately 94,000 clones, roughly 87% appearing once. Sequencing used blood. The source of these receptors is a woman aged 45-59 years in good health.

V usage is TRBV30 and J usage is TRBJ2-3; a weak D match, TRBD2 (5 bases). This CDR3 has 11 amino acids. CDR1 GTSNPN and CDR2 SVGIG come from the germline V gene (reference sequence). V lost 3 bases and J 4 bases, leaving 5 bases between the germline ends. This CDR3 is CAWSGADTQYF. The CDR3 region has the DNA TGTGCCTGGAGCGGGGCAGATACGCAGTATTTT.

The J gene is TRBJ2-2, the V gene TRBV3-1 (or the pseudogene TRBV3-2); 9 bases fit TRBD2. The CDR3 extends over 15 amino acids. The V gene end was trimmed by 3 bases and the J gene end by 7 bases; junction bases not matched to a gene: 6. Germline V gene data show CDR1 as LGHDT and CDR2 as YNNKEL (reference sequence). Here the CDR3 reads CASSQGRLAVGELFF. CDR3 sequence (DNA): TGTGCCAGCAGCCAGGGTCGACTAGCGGTCGGGGAGCTGTTTTTT.

This rearrangement joins TRBV7-2 to TRBJ2-3; 13 bases map to TRBD2. The ends lost 5 bases at V and 6 bases at J; junction bases unmatched: 2. Per germline, CDR1 SGHTA and CDR2 FQGNSA. CDR3 length: 14 residues. The CDR3 loop is CASSRTSGSDTQYF. The CDR3 region has the DNA TGTGCCAGCAGCCGGACTAGCGGGAGTGATACGCAGTATTTT.

The chain uses TRBV6-5 and TRBJ2-1; the match to TRBD1 covers 7 bases. The CDR3 has 15 residues. The V gene end was trimmed by 2 bases and the J gene end by 7 bases; junction bases not matched to a gene: 8. Germline V CDR1 and CDR2: MNHEY, SVGAGI. The CDR3 here is CASSYELDRSNEQFF. CDR3 nucleotides: TGTGCCAGCAGTTACGAATTGGACAGGTCGAATGAGCAGTTCTTC.

The chain uses TRBV9 and TRBJ2-3; 7 nucleotides line up with TRBD1. The CDR3 spans 14 residues. CDR1 is SGDLS, CDR2 YYNGEE, per germline. The V segment lost 3 bases and the J segment 2 bases; nucleotides outside the gene matches: 3. CDR3 sequence (DNA): TGTGCCAGCAGCGGGGACAGCTACACAGATACGCAGTATTTT. This gives the protein CASSGDSYTDTQYF.

The chain joins TRBV9 to TRBJ2-5; 7 nucleotides align to TRBD2. Germline V gene sequence: CDR1 SGDLS, CDR2 YYNGEE. This CDR3 has 15 amino acids. V lost 3 bases and J lost 5; bases outside the gene matches: 10. The CDR3 DNA follows: TGTGCCAGCAGCGGACGGGACTACCGGTGGGAGACCCAGTACTTC. Protein: CASSGRDYRWETQYF.

For this clone: At one of its ends the junction is not consistent with the germline gene, which may arise from a read error. The V call is TRBV6-5, the J call TRBJ2-2; D may match TRBD1 or TRBD2 (5 bases each). Germline values: CDR1 MNHEY, CDR2 SVGAGI. The CDR3 is 13 amino acids. The CDR3 DNA sequence: TGTGCCAGCAGTTACTCCCCTATTGGGGGGCTGTTTTTT. Protein product: CASSYSPIGGLFF.

This clone was seen more than once but under ten times. This sequence joins TRBV29-1 and TRBJ1-3; the D is unclear. The CDR3 runs to 12 residues. CDR1 is SQVTM, CDR2 ANQGSEA, per germline. Trimming left V 5 bases short and J 2 bases short, with 7 bases between. This CDR3 reads CSVLGPGNTIYF. CDR3 nucleotides: TGCAGCGTTCTCGGTCCTGGAAACACCATATATTTT.

The chain uses TRBV27 and TRBJ2-2; tentatively, D is TRBD2 (6 bases). Trimming stripped 1 base from V and 6 bases from J, with 12 bases between. CDR3 length: 15 residues. Germline lookup yields CDR1 MNHEY and CDR2 SMNVEV (reference sequence). CDR3 in DNA: TGTGCCAGCAGTTTATACTCGGGAGTACCCGGGGAGCTGTTTTTT. Protein product: CASSLYSGVPGELFF.

This sequence joins TRBV27 and TRBJ2-7; D unresolved. Germline loops: CDR1 MNHEY, CDR2 SMNVEV (reference sequence). CDR3 size: 14 residues. V lost 2 bases and J 2 bases, leaving 10 bases between the germline ends. The CDR3 protein is CASSLRGAPYEQYF. CDR3 nucleotide sequence: TGTGCCAGCAGTTTAAGAGGTGCTCCCTACGAGCAGTACTTC.

J is TRBJ1-1 and V is TRBV7-3; D gene unclear. The CDR3 length is 13 residues. The germline V and J ends were trimmed by 2 bases and 3 bases, with 7 bases remaining between them. Germline V gene data show CDR1 as SGHTA and CDR2 as FQGTGA. The CDR3 here is CASSLRVDTEAFF. CDR3 nucleotides: TGTGCCAGCAGCTTACGGGTGGACACTGAAGCTTTCTTT.

The chain has TRBV12-5 and TRBJ2-1; 8 bases match TRBD1. Germline trimming cut 3 bases from V and 8 bases from J; bases unmatched to any gene: 15. CDR3 length: 17 residues. CDR1 and CDR2 from the germline V gene are LGHNT and FRNRAP. CDR3 region: CASGFNVRTGWSDEQFF. The CDR3, as DNA: TGTGCTAGTGGTTTTAATGTACGGACAGGGTGGAGCGATGAGCAGTTCTTC.

The CDR3 DNA is TGCGCCAGCAGTGTCGCACGTACTTTATACAATGAGCAGTTCTTC. Protein sequence: CASSVARTLYNEQFF. J is TRBJ2-1 and V is TRBV10-1; D is undetermined. The CDR3 sequence is 15 residues long. V was clipped by 4 bases and J by 4 bases, with 14 bases between them. Germline V gene data show CDR1 as WNHNN and CDR2 as SYGVQD (reference sequence).

The chain uses TRBV6-2 or TRBV6-3 and TRBJ2-1; 14 bases match TRBD2. The length of the CDR3 is 15 residues. Looked up from germline, CDR1 is MNHEY and CDR2 is SVGEGT. Losses at the gene ends were 6 bases for V and 9 bases for J; bases not matched to a gene: 7. The CDR3 nucleotides read TGTGCCAGCAGCAAGGGACTAGCGGGAGCCTTTGAGCAGTTCTTC. Protein sequence: CASSKGLAGAFEQFF.

The chain uses TRBV12-3 or TRBV12-4 and TRBJ1-2; D is perhaps TRBD1 (5 bases). The V end was cut by 7 bases, the J end by 3 bases, with 6 bases between. The CDR3 is 11 amino acids. In DNA form, the CDR3 reads TGTGCCAGCAAAGGGGACTATGGCTACACCTTC. Protein: CASKGDYGYTF.

The V and J genes are TRBV18 and TRBJ2-7; 8 bases align to TRBD1. CDR1 and CDR2 from the germline V gene are KGHSH and LQKENI. The CDR3 runs to 14 residues. The junction had 7 bases not matched to a gene; V was cut back by 6 bases and J by 3 bases. The CDR3 region is CASSQGTGRYEQYV. The CDR3 nucleotides read TGTGCCAGCTCCCAGGGGACAGGACGCTACGAGCAGTACGTC.

At least ten counts were recorded for this clone. The chain joins TRBV5-4 to TRBJ2-2, with D perhaps TRBD2 (6 bases). The germline CDR1 and CDR2 sequences are SGHNT and YYREEE (reference sequence). CDR3 length: 15 amino acids. Trimming took off 2 bases at V and 1 base at J, with 9 bases between the two ends. The DNA of the CDR3 is TGTGCCAGCAGCTTTGGAGCGGGGAACACCGGGGAGCTGTTTTTT. It is translated as CASSFGAGNTGELFF.

The chain employs TRBV24-1 and TRBJ2-5, with 14 bases identical to TRBD2. V lost 4 bases and J lost 5; bases outside the gene matches: 8. The CDR3 is made up of 17 amino acids. Germline CDR1 KGHDR, CDR2 SFDVKD. The CDR3 DNA reads TGTGCCACCAGTGACCTTGGACTAGCGGGGGGCCAGGAGACCCAGTACTTC. Translation: CATSDLGLAGGQETQYF.

The chain carries TRBV10-3 and TRBJ1-2; 8 bases match TRBD1. The J segment lost 3 bases and the V segment lost 6 bases, leaving 9 bases of the junction unmatched. From germline, CDR1 is ENHRY and CDR2 SYGVKD. There are 15 residues in the CDR3. CDR3 protein: CAIRARGQGDYGYTF. CDR3 nucleotides: TGTGCCATCAGGGCCAGGGGGCAAGGCGACTATGGCTACACCTTC.

The table lists this clone with a few counts. The V call is TRBV10-3, the J call TRBJ2-2; 7 bases are shared with TRBD1. V was clipped by 10 bases and J by 3 bases; unmatched bases: 5. CDR3 length equals 13 residues. Germline assignment: CDR1 ENHRY and CDR2 SYGVKD. For the CDR3, the DNA is TGTGCCACAAGGGGGCAAGACACCGGGGAGCTGTTTTTT. The encoded protein is CATRGQDTGELFF.

The chain recombines TRBV9 with TRBJ2-1, with D perhaps assigned TRBD1 or TRBD2 (6 bases each). The germline gives CDR1 SGDLS, CDR2 YYNGEE. Between the trimmed V and J ends, which lost 0 bases and 0 bases, there was a span of 22 bases. The CDR3 totals 20 residues. The CDR3 DNA reads as TGTGCCAGCAGCGTAGCTTTAGGGGGGATCGCCGACCCCTCCTACAATGAGCAGTTCTTC. Translation: CASSVALGGIADPSYNEQFF.

The chain couples TRBV18 to TRBJ1-1; D uncertain. V was shortened by 1 base and J by 1 base, with 4 bases between the two germline ends. Germline CDR1 KGHSH, CDR2 LQKENI. The CDR3 has 13 residues. The CDR3 DNA sequence: TGTGCCAGCTCACCACTGGCGAACACTGAAGCTTTCTTT. This sequence encodes CASSPLANTEAFF.

This rearrangement joins TRBV18 to TRBJ2-7; D is possibly TRBD1 (6 bases). The ends were cut back, 0 bases at V and 1 base at J, with 7 bases in the middle. Looked up from germline, CDR1 is KGHSH and CDR2 is LQKENI. The CDR3 totals 14 residues. The DNA of the CDR3 is TGTGCCAGCTCACCACCGGACAGTTCCTACGAGCAGTACGTC. This sequence encodes CASSPPDSSYEQYV.

CDR3 protein: CASSALTGSYEQYF. Written as DNA, the CDR3 is TGTGCCAGCAGCGCTCTAACCGGCTCCTACGAGCAGTACTTC. The chain carries TRBV11-2 and TRBJ2-7; D uncertain. The CDR3 length is 14 residues. Per germline, CDR1 SGHAT and CDR2 FQNNGV. V gave up 5 bases and J gave up 0 bases, with 11 bases separating them.

The chain couples TRBV7-8 to TRBJ1-2; TRBD1 is a possible D gene (5 bases). CDR1 is SGHVS and CDR2 is FQNEAQ in the germline V gene. This CDR3 has 14 residues. With 2 bases removed from V and 6 bases from J, the gap between germline ends came to 13 bases. The CDR3 DNA reads TGTGCCAGCAGCTTATCCAGGGTAACAGATGGCTACACCTTC. It translates to CASSLSRVTDGYTF.

This chain connects TRBV7-3 to TRBJ2-1, with D possibly being TRBD2 (6 bases). V gave up 2 bases and J gave up 7 bases, with 21 bases separating them. The germline V gene has CDR1 SGHTA and CDR2 FQGTGA. CDR3 size: 17 residues. The CDR3 reads CASSLLSRTTKGNEQFF. The CDR3 bases are TGTGCCAGCAGCTTATTATCCCGGACTACTAAAGGGAATGAGCAGTTCTTC.

A note on this clone: At one boundary the junction diverges from the germline segment, which might be a read error. The V and J genes are TRBV4-1 and TRBJ2-5; D gene unclear. The CDR3 is made up of 14 amino acids. The germline CDR1 and CDR2 sequences are MGHRA and YSYEKL. CDR3 coding DNA: TGCGCCAGCAGTCAAGCCCCTGGCCAAGAGACCCAGTACTTC. It specifies CASSQAPGQETQYF.

The V gene is TRBV19, the J gene TRBJ2-7, with D perhaps matching TRBD2 (6 bases). Deletions cut 5 bases from V and 3 bases from J, with 14 bases between. This CDR3 has 14 residues. Germline V lookup: CDR1 LNHDA, CDR2 SQIVND (reference sequence). DNA of the CDR3: TGTGCCAGTAGTCCCGGGACTGAGGACTACGAGCAGTACTTC. It encodes CASSPGTEDYEQYF.

The chain has TRBV3-1 (or the pseudogene TRBV3-2) and TRBJ1-2, with D maybe TRBD1 (5 bases). The germline CDR1 and CDR2 sequences are LGHDT and YNNKEL (reference sequence). Deletions cut 2 bases from V and 8 bases from J, with 18 bases between. This CDR3 spans 15 amino acids. For the CDR3, the DNA is TGTGCCAGCAGCCAATCCCGTTCGGGGACTCAGGGCTACACCTTC. Translated: CASSQSRSGTQGYTF.

This clone was observed a handful of times. The chain couples TRBV5-4 to TRBJ2-1; D uncertain. In germline, CDR1 is SGHNT, CDR2 YYREEE (reference sequence). Trimming left V 1 base short and J 7 bases short, with 12 bases between. This CDR3 region has 14 residues. The CDR3 is CASSLFSFSNEQFF. CDR3 nucleotides: TGTGCCAGCAGCTTGTTTTCATTTTCTAATGAGCAGTTCTTC.

The rearrangement uses TRBV3-1 (or the pseudogene TRBV3-2) and TRBJ2-7, with 9 nucleotides matching TRBD2. The CDR3 covers 15 residues. Germline CDR1 is LGHDT and CDR2 is YNNKEL (reference sequence). After removal of 1 base from V and 4 bases from J, the junction contained 5 bases not matched to a gene. The CDR3 protein is CASSQAAGGFYEQYF. Here the CDR3 DNA reads TGTGCCAGCAGCCAAGCGGCGGGGGGGTTTTACGAGCAGTACTTC.

The chain joins TRBV6-6 to TRBJ2-5; D remains ambiguous. Germline CDR1 is MNHNY and CDR2 is SVGAGI (reference sequence). The V and J ends lost 6 bases and 5 bases respectively, with 4 bases between them. The CDR3 covers 10 residues. Here the CDR3 DNA reads TGTGCCAGCAGGGGGGAGACCCAGTACTTC. Translating it yields CASRGETQYF.